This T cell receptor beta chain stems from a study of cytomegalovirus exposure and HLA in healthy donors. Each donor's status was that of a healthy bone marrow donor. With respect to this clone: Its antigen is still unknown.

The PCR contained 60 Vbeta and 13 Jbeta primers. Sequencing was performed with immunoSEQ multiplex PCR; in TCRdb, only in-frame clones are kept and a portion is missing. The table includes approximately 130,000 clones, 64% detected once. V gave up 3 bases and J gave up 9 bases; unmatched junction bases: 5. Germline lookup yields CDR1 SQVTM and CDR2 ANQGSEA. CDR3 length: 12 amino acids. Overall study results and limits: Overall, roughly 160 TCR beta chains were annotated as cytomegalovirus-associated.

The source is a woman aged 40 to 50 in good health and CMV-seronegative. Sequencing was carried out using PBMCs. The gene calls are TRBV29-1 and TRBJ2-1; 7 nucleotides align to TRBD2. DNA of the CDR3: TGCAGCGTTGATCCGGGGAGGGGTGAGCAGTTCTTC. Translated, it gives CSVDPGRGEQFF.